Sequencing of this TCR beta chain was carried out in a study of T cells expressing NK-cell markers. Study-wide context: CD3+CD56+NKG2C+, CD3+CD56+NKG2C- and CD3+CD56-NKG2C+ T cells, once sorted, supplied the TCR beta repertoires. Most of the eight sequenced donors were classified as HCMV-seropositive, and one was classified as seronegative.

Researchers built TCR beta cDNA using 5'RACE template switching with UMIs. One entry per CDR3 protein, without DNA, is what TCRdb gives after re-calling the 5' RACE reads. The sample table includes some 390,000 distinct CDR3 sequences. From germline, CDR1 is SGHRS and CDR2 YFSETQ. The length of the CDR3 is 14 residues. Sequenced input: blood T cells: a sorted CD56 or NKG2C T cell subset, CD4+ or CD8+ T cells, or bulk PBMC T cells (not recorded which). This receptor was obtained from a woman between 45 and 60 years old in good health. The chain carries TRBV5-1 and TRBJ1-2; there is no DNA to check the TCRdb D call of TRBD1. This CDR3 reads CASSFTGEKYGYTF.